This paragraph covers one TCR beta chain sequence. The antigen remains undetermined. The sample originates from a study of beta chain features in type 1 diabetes. Study-level results: Shortening that was moderate but significant affected the TCRB CDR3s of Type 1 diabetes patients in all four CD4+ subsets. VDJ junctions from type 1 diabetes patients carried fewer insertions and larger deletions.

The authors sorted CD4+ naive, central memory, regulatory and stem cell-like memory cells via CD45RO/CCR7/CD25/CD127/CD95/CD27. The entirety of the isolated RNA underwent reverse transcription, so expressed TCRB transcripts were sequenced. Naive, central memory and regulatory T cell samples averaged about 3.5 million reads. TCRdb's table, derived via immunoSEQ multiplex PCR, lists solely in-frame clones and lacks some. The sample shows a few hundred thousand clones, around 20% of them seen only once. Germline V gene sequence: CDR1 SGHRS, CDR2 YFSETQ. V lost 2 bases, J lost 2 bases, and 9 bases lay in between. This CDR3 has 14 residues.

Source material: naive CD4+ T cells from blood. J is TRBJ2-3 and V is TRBV5-1, with D tentatively TRBD1 (6 bases). The sequence derives from a woman in her late teens or twenties in good health. CDR3 in amino acids: CASSFGQLTDTQYF. The CDR3 nucleotides read TGCGCCAGCAGCTTCGGACAGCTCACAGATACGCAGTATTTT.